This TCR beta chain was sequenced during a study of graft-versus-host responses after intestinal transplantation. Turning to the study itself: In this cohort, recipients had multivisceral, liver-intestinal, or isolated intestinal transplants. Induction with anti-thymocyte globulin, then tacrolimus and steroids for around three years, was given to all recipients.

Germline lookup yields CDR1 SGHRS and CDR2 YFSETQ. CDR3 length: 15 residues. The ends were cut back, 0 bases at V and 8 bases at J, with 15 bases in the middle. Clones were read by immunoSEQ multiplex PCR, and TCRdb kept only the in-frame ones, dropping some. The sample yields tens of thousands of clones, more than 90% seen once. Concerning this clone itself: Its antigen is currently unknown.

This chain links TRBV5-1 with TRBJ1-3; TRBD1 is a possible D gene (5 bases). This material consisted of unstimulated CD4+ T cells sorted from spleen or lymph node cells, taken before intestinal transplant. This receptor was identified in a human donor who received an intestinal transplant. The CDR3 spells CASSLEGPRRDTIYF. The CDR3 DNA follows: TGCGCCAGCAGCTTGGAGGGGCCCCGGCGGGACACCATATATTTT.